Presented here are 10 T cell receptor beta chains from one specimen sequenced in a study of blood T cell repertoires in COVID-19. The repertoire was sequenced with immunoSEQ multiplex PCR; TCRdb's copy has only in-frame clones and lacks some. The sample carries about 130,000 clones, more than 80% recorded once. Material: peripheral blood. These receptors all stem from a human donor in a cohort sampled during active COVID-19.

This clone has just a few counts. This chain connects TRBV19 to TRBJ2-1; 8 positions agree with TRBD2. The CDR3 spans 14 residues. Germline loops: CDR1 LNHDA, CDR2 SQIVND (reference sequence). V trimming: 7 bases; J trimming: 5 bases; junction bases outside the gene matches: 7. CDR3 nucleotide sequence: TGTGCCAGTAATTGGCGGGAGGACGACAATGAGCAGTTCTTC. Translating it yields CASNWREDDNEQFF. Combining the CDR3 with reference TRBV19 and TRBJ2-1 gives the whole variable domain DGGITQSPKYLFRKEGQNVTLSCEQNLNHDAMYWYRQDPGQGLRLIYYSQIVNDFQKGDIAEGYSVSREKKESFPLTVTSAQKNPTAFYLCASNWREDDNEQFFGPGTRLTVL.

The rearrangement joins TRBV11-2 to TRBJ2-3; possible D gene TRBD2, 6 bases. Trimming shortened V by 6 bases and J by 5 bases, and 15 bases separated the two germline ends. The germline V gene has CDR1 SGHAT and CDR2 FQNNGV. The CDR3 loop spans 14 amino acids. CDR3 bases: TGTGCCAGCAGTGTTAGCGGACCTAAAGATACGCAGTATTTT. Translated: CASSVSGPKDTQYF.

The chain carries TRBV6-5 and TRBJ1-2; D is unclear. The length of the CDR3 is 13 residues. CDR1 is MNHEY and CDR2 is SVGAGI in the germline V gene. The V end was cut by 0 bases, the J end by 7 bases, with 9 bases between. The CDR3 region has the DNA TGTGCCAGCAGTTACTCGCGGCTTGGTGGCTACACCTTC. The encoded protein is CASSYSRLGGYTF.

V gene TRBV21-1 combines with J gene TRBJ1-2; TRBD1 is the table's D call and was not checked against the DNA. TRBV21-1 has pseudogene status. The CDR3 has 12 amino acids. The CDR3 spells CARAGQNYGYTF. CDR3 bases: TGTGCCAGGGCGGGACAGAACTATGGCTACACCTTC.

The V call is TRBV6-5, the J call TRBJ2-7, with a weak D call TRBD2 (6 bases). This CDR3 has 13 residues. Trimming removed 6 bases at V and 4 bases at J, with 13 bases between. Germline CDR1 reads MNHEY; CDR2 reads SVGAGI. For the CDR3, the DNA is TGTGCCAGCAGCCACTTAGCGGAGTACGAGCAGTACGTC. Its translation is CASSHLAEYEQYV.

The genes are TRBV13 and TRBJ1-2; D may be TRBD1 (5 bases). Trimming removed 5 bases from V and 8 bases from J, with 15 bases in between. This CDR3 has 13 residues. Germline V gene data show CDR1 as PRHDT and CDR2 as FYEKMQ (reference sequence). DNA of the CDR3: TGTGCCAGCAGCCTCAGGGTCATCGGAGGCTACACCTTC. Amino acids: CASSLRVIGGYTF.

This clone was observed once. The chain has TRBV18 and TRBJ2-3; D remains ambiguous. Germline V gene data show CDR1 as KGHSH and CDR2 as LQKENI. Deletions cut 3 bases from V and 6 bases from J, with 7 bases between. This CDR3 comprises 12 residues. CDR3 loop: CASSPSRDTQYF. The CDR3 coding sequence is TGTGCCAGCTCACCGTCCAGGGATACGCAGTATTTT.

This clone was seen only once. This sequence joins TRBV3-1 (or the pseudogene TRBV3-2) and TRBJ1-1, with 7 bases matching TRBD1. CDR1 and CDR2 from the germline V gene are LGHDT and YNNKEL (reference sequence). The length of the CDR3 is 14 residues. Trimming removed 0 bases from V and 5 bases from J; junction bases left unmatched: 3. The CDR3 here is CASSQETGLTEAFF. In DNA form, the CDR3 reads TGTGCCAGCAGCCAAGAGACAGGGTTGACTGAAGCTTTCTTT.

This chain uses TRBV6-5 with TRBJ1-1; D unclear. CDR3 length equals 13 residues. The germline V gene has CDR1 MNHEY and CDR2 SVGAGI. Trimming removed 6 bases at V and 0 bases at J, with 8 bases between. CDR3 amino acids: CASRALVNTEAFF. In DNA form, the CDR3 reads TGTGCCAGCAGGGCCTTGGTGAACACTGAAGCTTTCTTT.

In DNA form, the CDR3 reads TGTGCCAGCTCGCTCTCTGGGACAGCATCCTACGAGCAGTACTTC. It encodes CASSLSGTASYEQYF. This chain connects TRBV18 to TRBJ2-7; 7 bases align to TRBD1. Germline V gives CDR1 KGHSH, CDR2 LQKENI. This CDR3 region has 15 residues. The J segment lost 1 base and the V segment lost 6 bases, leaving 9 bases of the junction unmatched.